What follows are 26 T cell receptor beta chains derived from one specimen sequenced in a study of T-cell memory formation after mild COVID-19. TCRdb re-analysed the 5' RACE reads in MiXCR, keeping a single row per CDR3 protein. The sample lists 430,000 or so distinct CDR3 sequences; about 23% were seen once. Source material: PBMCs or a T cell subset sorted from them (not recorded which). These receptors all stem from an adult woman who had mild COVID-19 (a few samples of this study predate the infection). Cell type and time point are not known.

This clonotype occurred many times. V gene TRBV20-1 combines with J gene TRBJ1-2; TRBD1 might be the D (6 bases). Trimming cost V 8 bases and J 9 bases, with 13 bases left between them. Looked up from germline, CDR1 is DFQATT and CDR2 is SNEGSKA (reference sequence). The CDR3 sequence is 10 residues long. DNA for the CDR3: TGCAGTCCCCGGGGGGACAGCTACACCTTC. Protein sequence: CSPRGDSYTF.

This clonotype was recorded a few times. DNA of the CDR3: TGTGCCACCAGTGATTTGAATCGAGCGGGAGTGGACAATGAGCAGTTCTTC. Protein: CATSDLNRAGVDNEQFF. V is TRBV24-1 and J is TRBJ2-1, with 8 nucleotides matching TRBD2. With 0 bases clipped from V and 5 bases from J, the junction kept 8 bases outside the gene matches. This CDR3 is built from 17 residues. Germline CDR1 and CDR2: KGHDR and SFDVKD.

This chain joins TRBV13 and TRBJ2-1; 13 bases fit TRBD2. J gave up 9 bases and V 3 bases, and 8 bases lay outside the gene matches. The CDR3 has 16 residues. Germline V lookup: CDR1 PRHDT, CDR2 FYEKMQ (reference sequence). In DNA form, the CDR3 reads TGTGCCAGCAGCTTTGAGGGAGGACTAGCGGGGGCTGAGCAGTTCTTC. Its protein product is CASSFEGGLAGAEQFF.

This clonotype was counted between two and nine times. This chain connects TRBV7-3 to TRBJ2-6; 9 bases fit TRBD1. V shed 5 bases, J shed 8 bases, and the junction held 7 bases outside the gene matches. The V gene's germline CDR1 is SGHTA and CDR2 FQGTGA. CDR3 length: 15 amino acids. The CDR3 DNA reads as TGTGCCAGCAGCCAACCCGGACAGGGGACCAACGTCCTGACTTTC. It specifies CASSQPGQGTNVLTF.

Only a few counts were recorded for this clonotype. The chain uses TRBV7-9 and TRBJ2-5; 8 positions agree with TRBD2. V was clipped by 5 bases and J by 0 bases; unmatched bases: 5. Looked up from germline, CDR1 is SEHNR and CDR2 is FQNEAQ (reference sequence). The CDR3 spans 15 residues. The CDR3, as DNA: TGTGCCAGCAGCGCGAAACTAGCGGACCAAGAGACCCAGTACTTC. It codes for CASSAKLADQETQYF.

This clonotype occurred many times. V and J are TRBV6-5 and TRBJ1-1, with D perhaps TRBD1 (5 bases). Trimming removed 3 bases from V and 0 bases from J, with 8 bases in between. CDR3 length: 14 amino acids. The V gene's germline CDR1 is MNHEY and CDR2 SVGAGI. The CDR3 DNA reads as TGTGCCAGCAGTTATGAGGGGCTGAACACTGAAGCTTTCTTT. It specifies CASSYEGLNTEAFF.

The sample holds a few counts of this clonotype. The chain joins TRBV20-1 to TRBJ2-5; maybe TRBD1 (6 bases). The germline V gene has CDR1 DFQATT and CDR2 SNEGSKA (reference sequence). The CDR3 has 14 residues. V was cut by 2 bases and J by 4 bases, with 14 bases left in between. The CDR3 sequence is CSARNRVRRETQYF. The CDR3 DNA reads as TGCAGTGCTAGAAACAGGGTGCGGCGAGAGACCCAGTACTTC.

The chain has TRBV21-1 and TRBJ1-1; the table's TRBD1 call for D was not verified on the DNA. TRBV21-1 corresponds to a pseudogene. The CDR3 length is 20 residues. The CDR3 DNA is TGTGCCAGCAGCAAACGTGGTGTTCGACACGGACATAACATGAACACTGAAGCTTTCTTT. Its protein is CASSKRGVRHGHNMNTEAFF.

There are a few counts of this clonotype. The chain carries TRBV9 and TRBJ2-1; D is ambiguous. Germline CDR1 SGDLS, CDR2 YYNGEE. Trimming removed 1 base at V and 5 bases at J, with 13 bases between. This CDR3 comprises 15 residues. CDR3 nucleotide sequence: TGTGCCAGCAGCGTAACAGTCAACCTTAACAATGAGCAGTTCTTC. It codes for CASSVTVNLNNEQFF.

J is TRBJ1-2 and V is TRBV5-6, with D perhaps matching TRBD1 (5 bases). The CDR3 length is 13 residues. Between the trimmed V and J ends, which lost 1 base and 8 bases, there was a span of 12 bases. Germline V gene sequence: CDR1 SGHDT, CDR2 YYEEEE. The CDR3 nucleotides read TGTGCCAGCAGCTTGAGCAGGGTTGGCGGCTACACCTTC. This codes for CASSLSRVGGYTF.

The chain's CDR3 is CSARSGDSSYNEQFF. CDR3 coding DNA: TGCAGTGCTAGGAGCGGGGACAGCTCCTACAATGAGCAGTTCTTC. The genes are TRBV20-1 and TRBJ2-1; D tentatively fits TRBD1 or TRBD2 (7 bases each). Germline loops: CDR1 DFQATT, CDR2 SNEGSKA (reference sequence). V was shortened by 3 bases and J by 0 bases, with 12 bases between the two germline ends. This CDR3 has 15 amino acids.

The chain uses TRBV30 and TRBJ2-7; maybe TRBD2 (7 bases). Germline loops: CDR1 GTSNPN, CDR2 SVGIG (reference sequence). Deletions cut 4 bases from V and 0 bases from J, with 13 bases between. The length of the CDR3 is 14 residues. CDR3: CAWKGGGSSYEQYF. CDR3 DNA: TGTGCCTGGAAGGGGGGAGGGAGCTCCTACGAGCAGTACTTC. Drawing the rest from reference TRBV30 and TRBJ2-7, the complete variable domain is SQTIHQWPATLVQPVGSPLSLECTVEGTSNPNLYWYRQAAGRGLQLLFYSVGIGQISSEVPQNLSASRPQDRQFILSSKKLLLSDSGFYLCAWKGGGSSYEQYFGPGTRLTVT.

Only a few counts were recorded for this clonotype. The chain recombines TRBV7-2 with TRBJ2-3; 8 positions match TRBD2. The CDR3 length is 16 residues. V was clipped by 5 bases and J by 2 bases; unmatched bases: 9. Per germline, CDR1 SGHTA and CDR2 FQGNSA. Written as DNA, the CDR3 is TGTGCCAGCAGCCTTCGCGGCGGGGGGCCCACAGATACGCAGTATTTT. Protein sequence: CASSLRGGGPTDTQYF.

This clonotype was detected once. The genes are TRBV12-3 or TRBV12-4 and TRBJ2-3; TRBD1 is a possible D gene (6 bases). This CDR3 spans 14 amino acids. Between the trimmed V and J ends, which lost 7 bases and 5 bases, there was a span of 16 bases. CDR3 region: CASTLGAAGDTQYF. CDR3 nucleotide sequence: TGTGCCAGCACTCTGGGGGCGGCCGGAGATACGCAGTATTTT.

This clonotype was seen only a few times. CDR3 DNA sequence: TGCGCCAGCAGCGGACGGATGAACACTGAAGCTTTCTTT. It is translated as CASSGRMNTEAFF. This chain links TRBV4-3 with TRBJ1-1; D not resolved. Germline CDR1 LGHNA, CDR2 YSLEER. V lost 5 bases and J lost 0, with 7 bases in between. This CDR3 contains 13 residues.

The J gene is TRBJ2-2, the V gene TRBV3-1, with D possibly being TRBD2 (6 bases). The CDR3 totals 16 residues. Germline V CDR1 and CDR2: LGHDT, YNNKEL (reference sequence). The V end lost 5 bases, the J end lost 1 base, and 14 bases lay between the germline ends. The CDR3 coding sequence is TGTGCCAGCAGCAGATATTCGGGGGAGAACACCGGGGAGCTGTTTTTT. Its protein product is CASSRYSGENTGELFF.

This chain uses TRBV12-3 or TRBV12-4 with TRBJ1-6; TRBD1 might be the D (5 bases). Trimming pared 7 bases from V and 0 bases from J, leaving 10 bases between. The CDR3 contains 15 residues. CDR3 sequence (DNA): TGTGCCAGCACCCGGGGGGGCTCCTATAATTCACCCCTCCACTTT. Protein sequence: CASTRGGSYNSPLHF.

This chain uses TRBV20-1 with TRBJ1-2, with TRBD1 as a possible D gene (5 bases). The germline gives CDR1 DFQATT, CDR2 SNEGSKA (reference sequence). The CDR3 extends over 13 amino acids. The ends were cut back, 5 bases at V and 2 bases at J, with 12 bases in the middle. The CDR3 is CSAPGLQNYGYTF. In nucleotides, the CDR3 is TGCAGTGCTCCGGGACTTCAGAACTATGGCTACACCTTC.

This clonotype was seen more than once but under ten times. This chain joins TRBV11-2 and TRBJ2-1; TRBD2 agrees at 8 bases. Looked up from germline, CDR1 is SGHAT and CDR2 is FQNNGV. The CDR3 runs 15 residues. Trimming removed 3 bases from V and 4 bases from J; junction bases left unmatched: 5. This CDR3 reads CASSFGSGEYNEQFF. CDR3 in DNA: TGTGCCAGCAGCTTCGGTAGCGGGGAATACAATGAGCAGTTCTTC.

The rearrangement links TRBV9 to TRBJ2-7, with 12 bases lining up with TRBD2. V was clipped by 4 bases and J by 2 bases; unmatched bases: 7. This CDR3 spans 16 amino acids. Germline CDR1 is SGDLS and CDR2 is YYNGEE. The DNA of the CDR3 is TGTGCCAGCAGCCTGTCTAGCGGGGGGGCTCCCTACGAGCAGTACTTC. Translated, it gives CASSLSSGGAPYEQYF.

The J gene is TRBJ2-2, the V gene TRBV6-2 or TRBV6-3; D is unresolved. Per the germline V gene, CDR1 is MNHEY and CDR2 is SVGEGT. The CDR3 is 14 residues long. Trimming took off 8 bases at V and 1 base at J, with 11 bases between the two ends. The CDR3 DNA sequence: TGTGCCAGCTGCTCGACGGTGAACACCGGGGAGCTGTTTTTT. Protein product: CASCSTVNTGELFF.

The rearrangement links TRBV7-9 to TRBJ2-1; unclear D gene. Germline CDR1 SEHNR, CDR2 FQNEAQ (reference sequence). The V gene lost 5 bases and the J gene lost 7 bases, with 21 bases spanning the gap. The CDR3 is 16 residues long. The CDR3 reads CASSPRGNSERNEQFF. In nucleotides, the CDR3 is TGTGCCAGCAGCCCCCGAGGCAATTCCGAAAGGAATGAGCAGTTCTTC.

The V gene is TRBV4-1, the J gene TRBJ2-7; 9 bases agree with TRBD2. Trimming took 3 bases from V and 0 from J; bases not matched to a gene: 6. Germline V gene sequence: CDR1 MGHRA, CDR2 YSYEKL. This CDR3 has 16 residues. The CDR3 reads CASSQIGTSSSYEQYF. The CDR3 bases are TGCGCCAGCAGCCAGATCGGGACTAGCTCCTCCTACGAGCAGTACTTC.

The rearrangement joins TRBV7-2 to TRBJ1-3; maybe TRBD1 (5 bases). CDR1 and CDR2 from the germline V gene are SGHTA and FQGNSA. V lost 9 bases to trimming and J lost 0 bases, with 15 bases between them. This CDR3 is built from 15 residues. CDR3 nucleotide sequence: TGTGCCAGAAGCAGGGACGGAACCTCTGGAAACACCATATATTTT. As protein: CARSRDGTSGNTIYF.

This clonotype showed up just a few times. The chain carries TRBV10-3 and TRBJ2-1; tentatively, D is TRBD1 or TRBD2 (6 bases each). This CDR3 has 17 residues. Germline loops: CDR1 ENHRY, CDR2 SYGVKD. Trimming stripped 0 bases from V and 2 bases from J, with 14 bases between. The CDR3 is CAISESVGGTPYNEQFF. The CDR3 DNA sequence: TGTGCCATCAGTGAGTCAGTCGGCGGGACACCCTACAATGAGCAGTTCTTC.

There are a few counts of this clonotype. V gene TRBV9 combines with J gene TRBJ2-1; tentative D call: TRBD1 (6 bases). V lost 0 bases and J 2 bases, leaving 12 bases between the germline ends. CDR1 SGDLS and CDR2 YYNGEE come from the germline V gene. This CDR3 comprises 16 residues. CDR3 DNA sequence: TGTGCCAGCAGCGTAGCAGGGGCCGGAACCTACAATGAGCAGTTCTTC. Its protein is CASSVAGAGTYNEQFF.